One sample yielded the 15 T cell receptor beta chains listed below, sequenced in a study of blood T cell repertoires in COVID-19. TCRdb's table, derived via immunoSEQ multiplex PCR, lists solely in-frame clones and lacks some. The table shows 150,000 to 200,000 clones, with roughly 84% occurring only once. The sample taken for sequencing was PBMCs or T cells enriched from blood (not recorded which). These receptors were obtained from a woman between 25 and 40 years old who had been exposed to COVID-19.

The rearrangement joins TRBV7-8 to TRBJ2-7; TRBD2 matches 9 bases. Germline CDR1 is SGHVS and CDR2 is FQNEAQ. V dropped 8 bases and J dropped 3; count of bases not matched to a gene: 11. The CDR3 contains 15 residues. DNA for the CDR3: TGTGCCAGCGGGGCTTCAGCGGGGGGATACTACGAGCAGTACTTC. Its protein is CASGASAGGYYEQYF.

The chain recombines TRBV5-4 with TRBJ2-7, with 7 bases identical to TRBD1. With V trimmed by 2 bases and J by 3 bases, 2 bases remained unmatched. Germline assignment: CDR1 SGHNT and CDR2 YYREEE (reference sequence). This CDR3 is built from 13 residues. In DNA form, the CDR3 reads TGTGCCAGCAGCTTTGGGACAGACTACGAGCAGTACTTC. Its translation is CASSFGTDYEQYF.

CDR3 sequence reads: CASTTSGAYNEQFF. In nucleotides, the CDR3 is TGTGCCAGCACAACTAGCGGGGCCTACAATGAGCAGTTCTTC. This chain connects TRBV27 to TRBJ2-1; TRBD2 matches 10 bases. J lost 2 bases, V lost 7 bases, and 2 bases had no gene match. This CDR3 spans 14 amino acids. Germline V gene sequence: CDR1 MNHEY, CDR2 SMNVEV (reference sequence).

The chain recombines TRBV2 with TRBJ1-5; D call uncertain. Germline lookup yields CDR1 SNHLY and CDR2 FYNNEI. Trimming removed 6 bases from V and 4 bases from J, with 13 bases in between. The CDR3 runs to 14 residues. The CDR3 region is CASREDAMNQPQHF. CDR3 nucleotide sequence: TGTGCCAGCAGGGAGGATGCAATGAATCAGCCCCAGCATTTT.

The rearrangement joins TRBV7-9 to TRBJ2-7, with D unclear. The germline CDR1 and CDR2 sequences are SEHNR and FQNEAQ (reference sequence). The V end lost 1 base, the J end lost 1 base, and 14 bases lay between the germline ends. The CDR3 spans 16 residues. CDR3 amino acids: CASSLEGRRKSYEQYF. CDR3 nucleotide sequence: TGTGCCAGCAGCTTAGAAGGTAGGAGAAAATCCTACGAGCAGTACTTC.

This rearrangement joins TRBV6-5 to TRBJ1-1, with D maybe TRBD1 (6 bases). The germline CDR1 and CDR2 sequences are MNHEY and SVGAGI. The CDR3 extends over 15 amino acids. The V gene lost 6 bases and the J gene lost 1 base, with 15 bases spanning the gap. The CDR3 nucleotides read TGTGCCAGCAGCCGGGACAACCCTCCGAACACTGAAGCTTTCTTT. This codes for CASSRDNPPNTEAFF.

The CDR3 loop is CASIPDTNTEAFF. CDR3 DNA sequence: TGTGCCAGCATTCCGGACACGAACACTGAAGCTTTCTTT. V usage is TRBV2 and J usage is TRBJ1-1, with D perhaps matching TRBD1 (5 bases). The CDR3 contains 13 residues. Germline lookup yields CDR1 SNHLY and CDR2 FYNNEI. V lost 7 bases to trimming and J lost 1 base, with 10 bases between them.

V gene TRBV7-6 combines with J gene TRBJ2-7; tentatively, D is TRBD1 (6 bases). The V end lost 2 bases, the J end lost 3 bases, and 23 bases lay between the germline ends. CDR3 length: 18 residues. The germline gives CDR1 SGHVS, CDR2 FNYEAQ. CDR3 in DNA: TGTGCCAGCAGCTTATCCGCGGCACAGGACAGCAATAACTACGAGCAGTACTTC. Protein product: CASSLSAAQDSNNYEQYF.

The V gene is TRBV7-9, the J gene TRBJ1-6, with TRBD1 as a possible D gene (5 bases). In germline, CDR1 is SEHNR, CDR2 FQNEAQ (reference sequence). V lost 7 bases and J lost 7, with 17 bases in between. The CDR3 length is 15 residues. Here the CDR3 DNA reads TGTGCCAGCACCCTGGGGGGTTCTTCCAATTCACCCCTCCACTTT. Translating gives CASTLGGSSNSPLHF.

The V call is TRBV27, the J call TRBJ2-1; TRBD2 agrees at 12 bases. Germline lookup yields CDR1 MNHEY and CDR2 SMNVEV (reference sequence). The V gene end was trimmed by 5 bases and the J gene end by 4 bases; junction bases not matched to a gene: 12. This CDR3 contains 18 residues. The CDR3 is CASSPPRWTSGEYNEQFF. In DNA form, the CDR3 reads TGTGCCAGCAGTCCTCCCAGGTGGACTAGCGGGGAGTACAATGAGCAGTTCTTC.

CDR3 region: CASSSRGLGGNTIYF. The CDR3 DNA follows: TGTGCCAGCAGCTCCAGGGGGCTTGGAGGAAACACCATATATTTT. The chain uses TRBV13 and TRBJ1-3, with 8 bases aligning to TRBD1. The CDR3 covers 15 residues. In germline, CDR1 is PRHDT, CDR2 FYEKMQ (reference sequence). V dropped 4 bases and J dropped 4; count of bases not matched to a gene: 6.

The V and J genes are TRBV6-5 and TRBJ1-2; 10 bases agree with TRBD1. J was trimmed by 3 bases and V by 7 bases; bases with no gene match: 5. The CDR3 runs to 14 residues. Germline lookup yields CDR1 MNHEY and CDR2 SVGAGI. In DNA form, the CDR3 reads TGTGCCAGCACCTCGACAGGGGGCGACTATGGCTACACCTTC. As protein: CASTSTGGDYGYTF.

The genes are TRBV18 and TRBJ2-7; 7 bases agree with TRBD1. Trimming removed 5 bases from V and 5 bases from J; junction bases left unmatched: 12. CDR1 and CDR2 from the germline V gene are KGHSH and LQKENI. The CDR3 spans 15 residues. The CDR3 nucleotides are TGTGCCAGCTCATCAGAAAGACAGGGTGTAAACGAGCAGTACTTC. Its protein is CASSSERQGVNEQYF.

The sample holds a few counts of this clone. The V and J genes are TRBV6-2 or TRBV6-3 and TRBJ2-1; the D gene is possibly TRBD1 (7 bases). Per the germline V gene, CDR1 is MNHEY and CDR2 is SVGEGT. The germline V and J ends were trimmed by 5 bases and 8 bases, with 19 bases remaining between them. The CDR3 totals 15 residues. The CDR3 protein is CASSASQGGGDEQFF. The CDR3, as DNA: TGTGCCAGCAGTGCATCCCAGGGGGGCGGGGATGAGCAGTTCTTC.

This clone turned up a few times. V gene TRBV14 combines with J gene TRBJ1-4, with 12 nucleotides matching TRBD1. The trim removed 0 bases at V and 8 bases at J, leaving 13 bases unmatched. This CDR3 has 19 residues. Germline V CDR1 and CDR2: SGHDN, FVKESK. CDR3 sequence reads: CASSQDLGTGGSVREKLFF. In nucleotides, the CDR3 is TGTGCCAGCAGCCAAGATCTAGGGACAGGGGGCTCAGTACGGGAAAAACTGTTTTTT.